The 4 T cell receptor beta chains listed next were all sequenced from one sample in a study of cytotoxic CD8 clonotypes in ibrutinib-treated CLL. Measured with immunoSEQ multiplex PCR; TCRdb has only the in-frame clones, and not every one. The sample lists some 47,000 clones; 50% to 65% were seen once. The sequencing here drew on PBMCs, taken after 24 months of ibrutinib treatment. All receptors derive from a human donor with chronic lymphocytic leukemia.

The J gene is TRBJ2-7, the V gene TRBV2, with 8 bases aligning to TRBD1. Germline CDR1 is SNHLY and CDR2 is FYNNEI. The CDR3 runs 15 residues. The V and J ends lost 5 bases and 0 bases, in that order; junction bases with no gene match: 6. CDR3 loop: CASSQDRASSYEQYF. The CDR3 DNA reads as TGTGCCAGCAGTCAGGACAGGGCGAGCTCCTACGAGCAGTACTTC.

V gene TRBV6-1 combines with J gene TRBJ1-4, with 8 bases aligning to TRBD1. This CDR3 comprises 13 residues. The V gene end was trimmed by 5 bases and the J gene end by 8 bases; junction bases not matched to a gene: 4. From germline, CDR1 is MNHNS and CDR2 SASEGT. The CDR3 region is CASSRQGKEKLFF. The CDR3 DNA reads TGTGCCAGCAGTCGACAGGGGAAAGAAAAACTGTTTTTT.

V is TRBV5-1 and J is TRBJ2-3; 8 bases are shared with TRBD2. Trimming removed 2 bases from V and 3 bases from J; junction bases left unmatched: 5. CDR1 is SGHRS, CDR2 YFSETQ, per germline. The CDR3 has 15 residues. DNA of the CDR3: TGCGCCAGCAGCTTCCAGCGGGGGACTACAGATACGCAGTATTTT. Residues: CASSFQRGTTDTQYF. The full variable domain, its missing parts supplied by reference TRBV5-1 and TRBJ2-3, is KAGVTQTPRYLIKTRGQQVTLSCSPISGHRSVSWYQQTPGQGLQFLFEYFSETQRNKGNFPGRFSGRQFSNSRSEMNVSTLELGDSALYLCASSFQRGTTDTQYFGPGTRLTVL.

This clone was seen more than once but under ten times. The chain couples TRBV11-2 to TRBJ1-3; a weak D match, TRBD1 (5 bases). The CDR3 is 17 residues long. In germline, CDR1 is SGHAT, CDR2 FQNNGV. Trimming removed 2 bases at V and 0 bases at J, with 14 bases between. The CDR3 loop is CASSLRRQSTSGNTIYF. CDR3 sequence (DNA): TGTGCCAGCAGCTTAAGGCGACAGTCAACCTCTGGAAACACCATATATTTT.